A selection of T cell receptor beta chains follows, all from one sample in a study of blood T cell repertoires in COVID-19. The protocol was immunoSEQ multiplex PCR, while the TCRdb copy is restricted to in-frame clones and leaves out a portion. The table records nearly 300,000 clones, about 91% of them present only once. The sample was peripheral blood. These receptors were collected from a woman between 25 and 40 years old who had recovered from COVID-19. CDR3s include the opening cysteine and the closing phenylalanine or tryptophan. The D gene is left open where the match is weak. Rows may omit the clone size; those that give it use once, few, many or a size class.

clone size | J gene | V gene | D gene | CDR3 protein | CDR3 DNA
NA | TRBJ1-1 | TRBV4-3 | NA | CASSQAGGLNTEAFF | TGCGCCAGCAGCCAAGCCGGGGGGCTGAACACTGAAGCTTTCTTT
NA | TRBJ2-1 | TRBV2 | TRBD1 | CASREVQGADEQFF | TGTGCCAGCAGGGAGGTACAGGGGGCGGATGAGCAGTTCTTC
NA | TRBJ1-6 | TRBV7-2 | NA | CASRRDGGSSYNSPLHF | TGTGCCAGCAGGAGGGATGGGGGGAGCTCCTATAATTCACCCCTCCACTTT
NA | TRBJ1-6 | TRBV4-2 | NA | CASSQPRRGGYNSPLHF | TGTGCCAGCAGCCAACCTAGGCGCGGGGGTTATAATTCACCCCTCCACTTT
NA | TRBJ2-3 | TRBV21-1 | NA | CATPYQGYTDTQYF | TGTGCCACCCCATACCAGGGATACACAGATACGCAGTATTTT
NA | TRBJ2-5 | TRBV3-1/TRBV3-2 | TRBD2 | CASSRGTSGGAETQYF | TGTGCCAGCAGCCGAGGGACTAGCGGGGGGGCAGAGACCCAGTACTTC
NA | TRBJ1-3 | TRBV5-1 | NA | CASSPTRAAGNTIYF | TGCGCCAGCAGCCCTACACGTGCGGCGGGAAACACCATATATTTT
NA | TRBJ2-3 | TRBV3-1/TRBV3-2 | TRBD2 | CASSQWTGGRDTDTQYF | TGTGCCAGCAGCCAATGGACAGGCGGGAGGGACACAGATACGCAGTATTTT
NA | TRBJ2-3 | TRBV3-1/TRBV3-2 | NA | CASSQDRGGRSDTQYF | TGTGCCAGCAGCCAAGATAGGGGGGGCCGGTCAGATACGCAGTATTTT
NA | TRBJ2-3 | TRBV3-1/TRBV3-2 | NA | CASSHFSTGEVTDTQYF | TGTGCCAGCAGCCATTTTTCCACAGGGGAGGTGACAGATACGCAGTATTTT
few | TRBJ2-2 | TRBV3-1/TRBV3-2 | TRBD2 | CASSRRVSGVDGELFF | TGTGCCAGCAGCCGAAGGGTAAGCGGGGTTGACGGGGAGCTGTTTTTT
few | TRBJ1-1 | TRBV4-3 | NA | CASSQEYSTEAFF | TGCGCCAGCAGCCAAGAGTATAGCACTGAAGCTTTCTTT
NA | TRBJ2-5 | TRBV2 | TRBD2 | CASSGGLAGGKETQYF | TGTGCCAGCAGTGGGGGACTAGCGGGGGGCAAAGAGACCCAGTACTTC
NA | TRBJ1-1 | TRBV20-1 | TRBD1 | CSASAMTAGGTEAFF | TGCAGTGCTAGTGCTATGACCGCAGGGGGCACTGAAGCTTTCTTT
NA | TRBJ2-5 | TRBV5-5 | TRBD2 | CASRGTSGGFETQYF | TGTGCCAGCAGAGGGACTAGCGGGGGCTTTGAGACCCAGTACTTC
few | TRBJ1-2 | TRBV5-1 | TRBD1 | CASSRLTGEPNGYTF | TGCGCCAGCAGCAGATTGACAGGGGAACCAAATGGCTACACCTTC
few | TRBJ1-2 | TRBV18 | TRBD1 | CASSPPTGRYGYTF | TGTGCCAGCTCACCACCGACAGGGCGCTATGGCTACACCTTC
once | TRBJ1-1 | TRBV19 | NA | CASSTLLPNTEAFF | TGTGCCAGTAGTACCCTATTGCCGAACACTGAAGCTTTCTTT
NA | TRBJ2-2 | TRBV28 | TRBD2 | CASNPRRLAGVPGELFF | TGTGCCAGCAACCCGAGGCGGCTAGCGGGGGTGCCCGGGGAGCTGTTTTTT
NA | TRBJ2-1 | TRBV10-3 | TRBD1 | CAIRLSGTAYNEQFF | TGTGCCATCAGGCTTTCCGGGACAGCTTACAATGAGCAGTTCTTC
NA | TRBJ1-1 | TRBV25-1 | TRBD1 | CASSDVRGHRGTEAFF | TGTGCCAGCAGTGATGTCAGGGGGCACCGAGGGACTGAAGCTTTCTTT
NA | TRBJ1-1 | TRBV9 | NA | CASSSPPIEIRNTEAFF | TGTGCCAGCAGCTCACCACCCATCGAGATTCGGAACACTGAAGCTTTCTTT
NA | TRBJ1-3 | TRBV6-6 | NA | CASSLLEGSGNTIYF | TGTGCCAGCAGTCTTCTCGAGGGCTCTGGAAACACCATATATTTT
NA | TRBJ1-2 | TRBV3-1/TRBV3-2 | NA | CASSTRDTYGGYTF | TGTGCCAGCAGCACCCGGGACACCTACGGGGGCTACACCTTC
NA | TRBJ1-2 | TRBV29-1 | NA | CSVEKLPYGYTF | TGCAGCGTTGAAAAACTTCCCTATGGCTACACCTTC
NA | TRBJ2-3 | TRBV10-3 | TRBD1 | CAITSNSGQGGTQYF | TGTGCCATCACATCGAATTCGGGACAGGGAGGTACGCAGTATTTT
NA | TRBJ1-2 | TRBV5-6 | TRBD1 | CASSLRHRGFYGYTF | TGTGCCAGCAGCTTGAGGCACAGGGGGTTCTATGGCTACACCTTC
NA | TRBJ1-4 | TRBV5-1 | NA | CASSSDSTNEKLFF | TGCGCCAGCAGCTCGGACAGTACCAATGAAAAACTGTTTTTT
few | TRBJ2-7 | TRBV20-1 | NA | CSASFRDEQYF | TGCAGTGCTAGTTTCAGGGACGAGCAGTACTTC
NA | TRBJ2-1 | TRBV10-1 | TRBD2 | CASGRPGLAWVNEQFF | TGCGCCAGCGGCCGACCGGGACTAGCATGGGTCAATGAGCAGTTCTTC
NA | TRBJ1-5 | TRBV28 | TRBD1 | CASSPGTGDQPQHF | TGTGCCAGCAGTCCCGGGACAGGGGATCAGCCCCAGCATTTT
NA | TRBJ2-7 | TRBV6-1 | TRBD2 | CASSEGRGTTYEQYF | TGTGCCAGCAGTGAAGGGAGAGGGACTACCTACGAGCAGTACTTC
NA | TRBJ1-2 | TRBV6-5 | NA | CASSYTLRGNYTF | TGTGCCAGCAGTTACACCCTAAGAGGGAACTACACCTTC
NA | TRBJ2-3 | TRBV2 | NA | CASSEAGASTDTQYF | TGTGCCAGCAGTGAAGCGGGGGCAAGCACAGATACGCAGTATTTT
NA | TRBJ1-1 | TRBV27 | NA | CASREVSGNTEAFF | TGTGCCAGCAGAGAGGTGTCCGGGAACACTGAAGCTTTCTTT
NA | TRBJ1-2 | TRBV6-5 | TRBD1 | CASSSGTGGWWYGYTF | TGTGCCAGCAGTTCCGGGACAGGGGGCTGGTGGTATGGCTACACCTTC
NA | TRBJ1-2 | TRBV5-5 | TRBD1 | CASSWGQGDGYTF | TGTGCCAGCAGCTGGGGACAGGGGGATGGCTACACCTTC